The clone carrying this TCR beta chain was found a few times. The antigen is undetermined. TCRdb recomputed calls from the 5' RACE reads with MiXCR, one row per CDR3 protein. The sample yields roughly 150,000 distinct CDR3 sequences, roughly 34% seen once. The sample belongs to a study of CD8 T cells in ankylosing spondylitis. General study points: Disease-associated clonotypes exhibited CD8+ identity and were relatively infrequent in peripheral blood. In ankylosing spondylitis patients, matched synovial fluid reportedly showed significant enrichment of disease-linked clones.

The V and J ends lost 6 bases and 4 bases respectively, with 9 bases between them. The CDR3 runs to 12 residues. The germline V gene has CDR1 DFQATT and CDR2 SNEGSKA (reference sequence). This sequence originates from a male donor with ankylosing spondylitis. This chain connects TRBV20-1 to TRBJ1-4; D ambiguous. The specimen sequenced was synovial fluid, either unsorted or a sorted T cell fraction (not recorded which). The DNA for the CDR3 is TGCAGTGCCGGCAGCCGTAATGAAAAACTGTTTTTT. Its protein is CSAGSRNEKLFF.